Listed below are T cell receptor beta chains from one sample, sequenced in a study of CD8 T cells in ankylosing spondylitis. One entry per CDR3 protein, called by TCRdb with MiXCR from the 5' RACE reads. The table records approximately 350,000 distinct CDR3 sequences, 20% to 25% of them present only once. Sequenced material: blood, either unsorted or a sorted T cell fraction (not recorded which). These receptors were taken from a male donor with ankylosing spondylitis or in good health (not recorded which). Both conserved end residues are part of each CDR3. A D gene is named only where the DNA matches it firmly. Part of the rows lack a size; the others show once, few, many or a class for expanded clones.

d_gene	v_gene	j_gene	abundance	CDR3aa	CDR3nt
.	TRBV10-3	TRBJ2-5	many	CAISESLQGQTQYF	TGTGCCATCAGTGAGTCCCTCCAGGGGCAGACCCAGTACTTC
.	TRBV6-1	TRBJ1-5	.	CASRNLGQGPERSNQPQHF	TGTGCCAGCAGGAACTTGGGGCAGGGGCCCGAACGTAGCAATCAGCCCCAGCATTTT
.	TRBV6-1	TRBJ2-5	.	CASSVYLGAGETQYF	TGTGCCAGCAGCGTATACCTAGGGGCGGGGGAGACCCAGTACTTC
.	TRBV7-7	TRBJ2-5	.	CASKQADSFQETQYF	TGTGCTAGCAAGCAAGCGGACAGCTTCCAAGAGACCCAGTACTTC
TRBD1	TRBV24-1	TRBJ2-3	.	CATRGGPADTQYF	TGTGCCACCAGAGGGGGCCCGGCAGATACGCAGTATTTT
.	TRBV7-9	TRBJ2-1	few	CASSLGGRVNEQFF	TGTGCCAGCAGCTTGGGGGGAAGGGTCAATGAGCAGTTCTTC
TRBD1	TRBV12-3/TRBV12-4	TRBJ2-7	.	CASSPRDSYSYEQYF	TGTGCCAGCAGTCCCCGGGACAGTTATTCATACGAGCAGTACTTC
.	TRBV20-1	TRBJ2-2	.	CSARTTGTLTGELFF	TGCAGTGCTAGAACCACCGGGACACTCACCGGGGAGCTGTTTTTT
.	TRBV5-6	TRBJ2-7	.	CASSLVQDAYEQYF	TGTGCCAGCAGCTTAGTACAGGATGCCTACGAGCAGTACTTC
.	TRBV3-1	TRBJ2-6	once	CASFSISGANVLTF	TGTGCCAGCTTTTCAATATCTGGGGCCAACGTCCTGACTTTC
.	TRBV4-2	TRBJ2-7	.	CASNQDRTSSYEQYF	TGTGCCAGCAACCAAGATAGAACTAGCTCCTACGAGCAGTACTTC
TRBD1	TRBV20-1	TRBJ1-2	.	CSARLPQGEGYTF	TGCAGTGCTAGACTTCCCCAGGGGGAAGGCTACACCTTC
.	TRBV20-1	TRBJ2-7	.	CSARAETHEQYF	TGCAGTGCTAGAGCCGAGACGCACGAGCAGTACTTC
.	TRBV7-7	TRBJ2-7	few	CASSLGEEGYEQYF	TGTGCTAGCAGCTTAGGAGAGGAGGGCTACGAGCAGTACTTC
.	TRBV2	TRBJ2-1	.	CASSESLMGFNEQFF	TGTGCCAGCAGTGAATCCTTAATGGGGTTCAATGAGCAGTTCTTC
TRBD2	TRBV11-1	TRBJ2-5	.	CASSFQTGTSGSPVETQYF	TGTGCCAGCAGCTTCCAAACCGGGACTAGCGGGTCCCCCGTAGAGACCCAGTACTTC
TRBD2	TRBV20-1	TRBJ2-2	.	CSASPRGANTGELFF	TGCAGTGCTAGCCCGCGGGGGGCGAACACCGGGGAGCTGTTTTTT
.	TRBV12-3/TRBV12-4	TRBJ2-7	many	CASSEGLDYEQYF	TGTGCCAGCAGTGAAGGACTGGACTACGAGCAGTACTTC
.	TRBV11-1	TRBJ1-2	.	CASSSTTALYGYTF	TGTGCCAGCAGCTCGACGACAGCACTCTATGGCTACACCTTC
TRBD2	TRBV4-2	TRBJ2-7	.	CASSQEAGTSGGYYEQYF	TGTGCCAGCAGCCAAGAAGCCGGGACTAGCGGGGGGTACTACGAGCAGTACTTC
.	TRBV7-9	TRBJ2-1	.	CASSPPGREYNEQFF	TGTGCCAGCAGCCCCCCGGGTAGGGAATACAATGAGCAGTTCTTC
.	TRBV7-8	TRBJ2-5	few	CASSPPTQGTQYF	TGTGCCAGCAGCCCACCAACCCAGGGGACCCAGTACTTC
.	TRBV11-2	TRBJ2-1	.	CASSALYNEQFF	TGTGCCAGCAGCGCGCTCTACAATGAGCAGTTCTTC
.	TRBV29-1	TRBJ2-7	few	CSASYEGSYEQYF	TGCAGCGCCAGTTATGAGGGCTCCTACGAGCAGTACTTC
.	TRBV15	TRBJ2-2	.	CATGSSANTGELFF	TGTGCTACCGGTTCTAGTGCGAACACCGGGGAGCTGTTTTTT